This TCR beta chain was sequenced in a study of early T cells in non-severe SARS-CoV-2 infection. As for the study in general: Sequencing was performed on bulk RNA from unsorted whole blood, leaving chains unpaired. Study-wide results and limits: Private and CD4 specificities were missed by VDJdb matching, skewed to anti-spike CD8.

Individually, cDNA molecules had unique molecular identifiers attached to them. One entry per CDR3 protein, called by TCRdb with MiXCR from the 5' RACE reads. The data hold fewer than 85,000 distinct CDR3 sequences, with more than 9% observed a single time. With respect to this clonotype: Its antigen is undetermined.

The CDR3 runs 16 residues. CDR1 is SNHLY and CDR2 is FYNNEI in the germline V gene. Trimming took 2 bases from V and 4 from J, leaving 16 bases between them. This clonotype was sampled from an adult who was a healthcare worker with PCR-confirmed SARS-CoV-2 infection or an uninfected control (not recorded which). The specimen was whole blood. The V call is TRBV2, the J call TRBJ2-3; D might be TRBD2 (5 bases). The CDR3 reads CASSESPGPRADTQYF. In DNA form, the CDR3 reads TGTGCCAGCAGTGAATCCCCTGGACCGAGGGCAGATACGCAGTATTTT.